This TCR beta chain was profiled in a study of early T cells in non-severe SARS-CoV-2 infection. Overall study: Unsorted whole-blood RNA was sequenced in bulk, leaving chains unpaired.

In the library, individual cDNA molecules carried attached unique molecular identifiers. A single record per CDR3 protein comes from TCRdb applying MiXCR to the 5' RACE reads. The profile shows over 25,000 distinct CDR3 sequences, approximately 6% of them singletons. The CDR3 runs 16 residues. Study-wide points: The matching step, a VDJdb search, favored anti-spike CD8 responses and missed private and CD4 specificities.

This clonotype was observed many times. Its antigen is as yet unknown. The source of this sequence is an adult who was a healthcare worker with PCR-confirmed SARS-CoV-2 infection or an uninfected control (not recorded which). Specimen: whole blood. The rearrangement links TRBV21-1 to TRBJ1-1. TRBV21-1 is a recognized pseudogene. The CDR3 coding sequence is TGTGCCAGCAGCAAAGCAACTGGAGGGATGACGACTGAAGCTTTCTTT. This sequence encodes CASSKATGGMTTEAFF.